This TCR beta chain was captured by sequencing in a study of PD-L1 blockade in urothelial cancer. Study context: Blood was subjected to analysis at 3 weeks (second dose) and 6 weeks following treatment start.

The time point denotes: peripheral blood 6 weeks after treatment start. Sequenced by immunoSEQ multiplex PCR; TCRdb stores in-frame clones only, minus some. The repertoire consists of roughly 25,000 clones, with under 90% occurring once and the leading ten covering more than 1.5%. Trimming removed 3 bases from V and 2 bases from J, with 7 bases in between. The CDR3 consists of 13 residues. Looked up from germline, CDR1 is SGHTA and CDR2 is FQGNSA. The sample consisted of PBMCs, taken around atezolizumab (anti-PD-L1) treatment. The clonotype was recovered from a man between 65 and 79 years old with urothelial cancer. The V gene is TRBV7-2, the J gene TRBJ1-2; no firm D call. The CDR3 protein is CASSLTRNYGYTF. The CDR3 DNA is TGTGCCAGCAGCTTGACAAGAAACTATGGCTACACCTTC.